One and the same sample provided the 27 T cell receptor beta chains below, sequenced in a study of CXCR3-negative and CXCR3-positive naive CD8 T cells. Study-level findings and limits: The TRB CDR3s that CXCR3-positive naive cells carried were more hydrophobic than those of CXCR3-negative naive cells.

These receptors have no known antigen. TRB cDNA libraries were made by UMI-labeled 5' RACE. TCRdb reprocessed the 5' RACE reads, keeping one entry per CDR3 protein, no DNA. The sample yields under 150,000 distinct CDR3 sequences, of which the top ten take up 0.5% to 0.6%. Sequenced: naive CXCR3+ CD8+ T cells from blood. As to subset: CD45RO-CCR7+CD27+CD95- naive CD8+ T cells expressing CXCR3 (TNR3+). The receptors were gathered from a human donor in good health. Some clones in this sample may be carry-over from other donors' samples.

The genes are TRBV20-1 and TRBJ2-3; absent DNA, TCRdb's TRBD2 call cannot be checked. This CDR3 is built from 17 residues. Germline V gene data show CDR1 as DFQATT and CDR2 as SNEGSKA (reference sequence). The CDR3 region is CSANRLAGDSGTDTQYF.

The V gene is TRBV19, the J gene TRBJ1-6; the TCRdb call, TRBD1, lacks DNA for checking. The CDR3 loop spans 16 amino acids. Germline CDR1 is LNHDA and CDR2 is SQIVND (reference sequence). CDR3 sequence: CASSILGTGDNSPLHF. The full variable domain, completed using reference TRBV19 and TRBJ1-6, is DGGITQSPKYLFRKEGQNVTLSCEQNLNHDAMYWYRQDPGQGLRLIYYSQIVNDFQKGDIAEGYSVSREKKESFPLTVTSAQKNPTAFYLCASSILGTGDNSPLHFGNGTRLTVT.

The gene calls are TRBV6-6 and TRBJ1-5. Germline CDR1 MNHNY, CDR2 SVGAGI (reference sequence). This CDR3 comprises 14 residues. The chain's CDR3 is CASSYSPSNQPQHF.

V gene TRBV29-1 combines with J gene TRBJ2-1; TCRdb picks TRBD2, but there is no DNA to check that call. The CDR3 length is 13 residues. Per the germline V gene, CDR1 is SQVTM and CDR2 is ANQGSEA. CDR3 protein: CSVREVSYNEQFF.

The chain joins TRBV29-1 to TRBJ1-3. There are 15 residues in the CDR3. CDR1 is SQVTM and CDR2 is ANQGSEA in the germline V gene. CDR3 protein: CSALPAVGTGNTIYF.

The chain couples TRBV12-3 or TRBV12-4 to TRBJ1-3; the D call of TRBD1 rests on TCRdb alone, since no DNA is present to check it. The CDR3 contains 13 residues. CDR3 in amino acids: CAIGGRSGNTIYF.

The chain employs TRBV4-2 and TRBJ2-3; TCRdb picks TRBD1, but there is no DNA to check that call. The germline CDR1 and CDR2 sequences are LGHNA and YNFKEQ. This CDR3 region has 16 residues. The CDR3: CASSQDPGAGGDTQYF.

The V call is TRBV6-5, the J call TRBJ1-1. Germline-derived CDR1 and CDR2 are MNHEY and SVGAGI. The CDR3 sequence is 14 residues long. This CDR3 reads CASSQLPGNTEAFF.

The gene calls are TRBV15 and TRBJ1-5. CDR1 and CDR2 (germline): LNHNV, YYDKDF (reference sequence). CDR3 length: 17 amino acids. The CDR3 loop reads CATSRVWGEVGNQPQHF.

The CDR3 loop is CASSYPVLAGSSGTGELFF. This chain uses TRBV6-6 with TRBJ2-2; TCRdb's D call of TRBD2 is untestable without DNA. Germline V CDR1 and CDR2: MNHNY, SVGAGI (reference sequence). The CDR3 consists of 19 residues.

This chain uses TRBV7-3 with TRBJ2-5. CDR1 and CDR2 (germline): SGHTA, FQGTGA. This CDR3 has 13 amino acids. This CDR3 reads CASSLGQKETQYF.

The chain recombines TRBV7-9 with TRBJ1-1; there is no DNA to check the TCRdb D call of TRBD1. The CDR3 contains 14 residues. The germline V gene has CDR1 SEHNR and CDR2 FQNEAQ (reference sequence). CDR3 sequence reads: CASRGQLLNTEAFF.

The chain joins TRBV3-1 to TRBJ2-7; the TCRdb call, TRBD1, lacks DNA for checking. Germline-derived CDR1 and CDR2 are LGHDT and YNNKEL (reference sequence). The CDR3 is 18 amino acids. CDR3 sequence reads: CASSQGGLGGRSSYEQYF.

The chain recombines TRBV7-8 with TRBJ2-7. The CDR3 contains 13 residues. Germline V gene data show CDR1 as SGHVS and CDR2 as FQNEAQ. This chain's CDR3 is CASSLNKKYEQYF.

The rearrangement links TRBV11-3 to TRBJ2-5; TCRdb's D gene call, TRBD2, goes unchecked for lack of DNA. The CDR3 has 18 residues. The V gene's germline CDR1 is SGHNT and CDR2 YENEEA. CDR3 sequence reads: CASSLAAWTSGEEETQYF.

The chain carries TRBV12-3 or TRBV12-4 and TRBJ2-7; there is no DNA to check the TCRdb D call of TRBD2. The CDR3 totals 14 residues. The CDR3 protein is CASSLGLSPYEQYF.

The J gene is TRBJ2-7, the V gene TRBV12-3 or TRBV12-4; TCRdb gives TRBD1 as the D gene, but with no DNA this cannot be confirmed. CDR3 size: 13 residues. The CDR3 sequence: CASSRDSLYEQYF.

This sequence joins TRBV28 and TRBJ2-7; the D call from TCRdb, TRBD1, cannot be confirmed without DNA. Germline loops: CDR1 MDHEN, CDR2 SYDVKM. The CDR3 runs to 14 residues. The CDR3 loop reads CASSFPPPSYEQYF.

The V and J genes are TRBV10-3 and TRBJ1-5; TCRdb proposes TRBD1, but this gene call is untestable without DNA. This CDR3 contains 14 residues. Germline loops: CDR1 ENHRY, CDR2 SYGVKD. CDR3 loop: CAISESGQNQPQHF.

The chain is built from TRBV11-3 and TRBJ2-1; TCRdb picks TRBD2, but there is no DNA to check that call. Per germline, CDR1 SGHNT and CDR2 YENEEA. This CDR3 is 15 amino acids long. CDR3 region: CASSPGTNAPNEQFF.

The chain joins TRBV27 to TRBJ2-7. The CDR3 has 13 residues. Looked up from germline, CDR1 is MNHEY and CDR2 is SMNVEV (reference sequence). The CDR3 is CASSFGVSYEQYF.

The rearrangement joins TRBV11-3 to TRBJ2-3; TCRdb names TRBD1, which stays unverified in the absence of DNA. The V gene's germline CDR1 is SGHNT and CDR2 YENEEA. This CDR3 has 17 amino acids. CDR3 loop: CASSSRQPGASTDTQYF. Full variable domain (missing parts from reference TRBV11-3 and TRBJ2-3): EAGVVQSPRYKIIEKKQPVAFWCNPISGHNTLYWYLQNLGQGPELLIRYENEEAVDDSQLPKDRFSAERLKGVDSTLKIQPAELGDSAVYLCASSSRQPGASTDTQYFGPGTRLTVL.

V usage is TRBV11-3 and J usage is TRBJ2-1; the D gene TCRdb calls, TRBD2, cannot be checked with no DNA. CDR1 and CDR2 (germline): SGHNT, YENEEA. This CDR3 contains 15 residues. The CDR3 reads CASSSRTSGRDEQFF.

This chain uses TRBV28 with TRBJ1-5; the TRBD1 assignment by TCRdb is unverifiable without DNA. The CDR3 spans 14 residues. The V gene's germline CDR1 is MDHEN and CDR2 SYDVKM. The CDR3 reads CASILDRQVQPQHF.

This sequence joins TRBV20-1 and TRBJ2-7; absent DNA, TCRdb's TRBD1 call cannot be checked. CDR1 DFQATT and CDR2 SNEGSKA come from the germline V gene (reference sequence). The CDR3 covers 14 residues. CDR3: CSARGRDRGYEQYF.

The chain has TRBV29-1 and TRBJ2-1; TCRdb outputs TRBD2, but without DNA this stays unchecked. The CDR3 length is 15 residues. Germline CDR1 reads SQVTM; CDR2 reads ANQGSEA. The CDR3 protein is CSVAGTSGSFNEQFF.

The V call is TRBV11-2, the J call TRBJ2-3; with no DNA, the TCRdb D assignment of TRBD1 cannot be verified. This CDR3 region has 14 residues. Germline-derived CDR1 and CDR2 are SGHAT and FQNNGV. CDR3 sequence: CASSLDWGADTQYF.